The 9 T cell receptor beta chains in this list originate from one sample, sequenced in a study of blood T cell repertoires in COVID-19. The protocol was immunoSEQ multiplex PCR, while the TCRdb copy is restricted to in-frame clones and leaves out a portion. The table has about 190,000 clones, around 90% seen once. Sequencing was carried out using peripheral blood. These receptors all stem from a man between 45 and 60 years old with acute or convalescent COVID-19.

The gene calls are TRBV27 and TRBJ2-7; TRBD2 matches 11 bases. The trim removed 8 bases at V and 5 bases at J, leaving 8 bases unmatched. CDR3 length equals 14 residues. Germline lookup yields CDR1 MNHEY and CDR2 SMNVEV (reference sequence). The CDR3 sequence is CASGLAGGWNEQYF. CDR3 nucleotide sequence: TGTGCCAGCGGCCTAGCGGGGGGTTGGAACGAGCAGTACTTC.

The rearrangement links TRBV24-1 to TRBJ2-1; no clear D. Trimming cost V 5 bases and J 0 bases, with 16 bases left between them. Germline V gene data show CDR1 as KGHDR and CDR2 as SFDVKD. The CDR3 runs to 17 residues. In nucleotides, the CDR3 is TGTGCCACCAGTGCCCCTACGGAGAGGAGCTCCTACAATGAGCAGTTCTTC. Protein: CATSAPTERSSYNEQFF.

The chain's CDR3 is CASSARLAGGPGTGELFF. CDR3 DNA: TGTGCCAGCAGCGCAAGACTAGCGGGAGGGCCAGGCACCGGGGAGCTGTTTTTT. J is TRBJ2-2 and V is TRBV9, with TRBD2 matching 14 bases. The CDR3 spans 18 residues. J lost 4 bases, V lost 3 bases, and 8 bases had no gene match. CDR1 is SGDLS, CDR2 YYNGEE, per germline.

This clone was counted a single time. This chain uses TRBV5-1 with TRBJ2-1, with 8 bases aligning to TRBD1. This CDR3 comprises 18 residues. J gave up 5 bases and V 4 bases, and 17 bases lay outside the gene matches. Germline V gene lookup returns CDR1 SGHRS and CDR2 YFSETQ. DNA of the CDR3: TGCGCCAGCAGCGTTACCGGGACAGGAGTTAAGGGCCACAATGAGCAGTTCTTC. Encoded protein: CASSVTGTGVKGHNEQFF.

DNA for the CDR3: TGTGCCAGCAGTGAATACCTAGCGGGGAGTACCTACGAGCAGTACGTC. Translating it yields CASSEYLAGSTYEQYV. The chain recombines TRBV6-1 with TRBJ2-7; TRBD2 matches 9 bases. The CDR3 runs to 16 residues. The V gene's germline CDR1 is MNHNS and CDR2 SASEGT. The V gene end was trimmed by 2 bases and the J gene end by 2 bases; junction bases not matched to a gene: 7.

This chain links TRBV29-1 with TRBJ1-4, with TRBD1 matching over 12 bases. J lost 12 bases, V lost 1 base, and 12 bases had no gene match. The CDR3 has 16 residues. Germline V CDR1 and CDR2: SQVTM, ANQGSEA. The CDR3, as DNA: TGCAGCGTTGAAGGGGGACAGGGGGCGTCGAAATACGAACTGTTTTTT. Translated, it gives CSVEGGQGASKYELFF.

For the CDR3, the DNA is TGTGCCAGCAGCTTGGCGGGAAATGAAAAACTGTTTTTT. Amino acid sequence: CASSLAGNEKLFF. This chain connects TRBV7-2 to TRBJ1-4; D gene unclear. Trimming pared 3 bases from V and 5 bases from J, leaving 7 bases between. Germline loops: CDR1 SGHTA, CDR2 FQGNSA. The CDR3 contains 13 residues. The full variable domain, its missing parts supplied by reference TRBV7-2 and TRBJ1-4, is GAGVSQSPSNKVTEKGKDVELRCDPISGHTALYWYRQSLGQGLEFLIYFQGNSAPDKSGLPSDRFSAERTGGSVSTLTIQRTQQEDSAVYLCASSLAGNEKLFFGSGTQLSVL.

This sequence joins TRBV2 and TRBJ2-2; 7 positions agree with TRBD2. This CDR3 comprises 14 residues. Unmatched junction bases numbered 7, after V lost 8 bases and J lost 4 bases. Germline V gene lookup returns CDR1 SNHLY and CDR2 FYNNEI. The CDR3 DNA is TGTGCCAGCTCCCGTGGGGAGGGCACCGGGGAGCTGTTTTTT. Translated, it gives CASSRGEGTGELFF.

V is TRBV28 and J is TRBJ2-3; the D gene is possibly TRBD2 (5 bases). Germline loops: CDR1 MDHEN, CDR2 SYDVKM. There are 14 residues in the CDR3. V lost 5 bases and J lost 0, with 9 bases in between. For the CDR3, the DNA is TGTGCCAGCAGTCATCAGCGGAGCACAGATACGCAGTATTTT. Its translation is CASSHQRSTDTQYF.